This T cell receptor beta chain was captured by sequencing in a study of PD-1 blockade in classical Hodgkin lymphoma. Study-level results: Compared with healthy donors, newly diagnosed patients reportedly showed lower baseline TCR diversity. Unlike CD8+ TCR diversity, which did not rise significantly by C4D1, CD4+ TCR diversity did.

This clone came up once. The antigen is not known. Per the germline V gene, CDR1 is LNHDA and CDR2 is SQIVND (reference sequence). The CDR3 has 13 amino acids. V shed 8 bases and J 8 bases; nucleotides not matched to a gene: 6. Here immunoSEQ multiplex PCR was the method, and the copy in TCRdb shows in-frame clones only, minus some. Seen here are just under 65,000 clones, roughly nine tenths observed once, and the top ten hold about 9.3%. Time point specified: cycle 4 day 1 (C4D1), after about 6 weeks of nivolumab. Each patient relapsed following autologous stem cell transplantation, and prior brentuximab vedotin exposure differed.

V gene TRBV19 combines with J gene TRBJ2-1, with TRBD1 matching over 10 bases. The sequencing used peripheral blood mononuclear cells (PBMCs), collected before the fourth cycle of nivolumab. The sequence was collected from a human donor with classical Hodgkin lymphoma. CDR3 residues: CASWDRGSDEQFF. The DNA for the CDR3 is TGTGCCAGTTGGGACAGGGGAAGCGATGAGCAGTTCTTC.